Below are 3 T cell receptor beta chains sequenced from a single sample in a study of OX40 agonist ivuxolimab in advanced cancers. Generated by immunoSEQ multiplex PCR, the TCRdb table keeps only in-frame clones and is missing some. This sample has under 90,000 clones, with around 90% found just once. The sample was CD4+ or CD8+ T cells sorted from blood, taken in a trial of the OX40 agonist ivuxolimab. The source is an adult with an advanced solid tumor such as melanoma, head and neck, liver or kidney cancer.

This chain links TRBV9 with TRBJ1-1, with 9 bases fitting TRBD1. The V segment lost 0 bases and the J segment 4 bases; nucleotides outside the gene matches: 10. CDR1 is SGDLS, CDR2 YYNGEE, per germline. The CDR3 totals 17 residues. CDR3 nucleotides: TGTGCCAGCAGCGTAGGTCGGGGACAGGGTTGGAGCACTGAAGCTTTCTTT. Protein sequence: CASSVGRGQGWSTEAFF.

This chain uses TRBV2 with TRBJ2-7, with 9 bases matching TRBD2. Germline lookup yields CDR1 SNHLY and CDR2 FYNNEI. The CDR3 contains 11 residues. The junction had 6 bases not matched to a gene; V was cut back by 7 bases and J by 11 bases. The CDR3 loop reads CASKASGDEYF. The CDR3 DNA reads TGTGCCAGCAAGGCTAGCGGGGACGAGTACTTC.

V gene TRBV27 combines with J gene TRBJ2-7; 9 nucleotides line up with TRBD1. Germline CDR1 and CDR2: MNHEY and SMNVEV (reference sequence). V gave up 3 bases and J gave up 7 bases; unmatched junction bases: 4. This CDR3 spans 13 amino acids. CDR3 nucleotides: TGTGCCAGCAGTTTCAGGGGGACAGGGGAGCAGTACTTC. This encodes CASSFRGTGEQYF.